Listed below are T cell receptor beta chains from one sample, sequenced in a study of blood T cells in healthy people across ages. Using its own MiXCR run on the 5' RACE reads, TCRdb lists one record per CDR3 protein. The top ten clones hold about 2.9% of a sample with 750,000 to 950,000 distinct CDR3 sequences, around 25% of them seen once. This same sample was also taken into another study, of T cells of mothers and their children.

The specimen was blood. These receptors were collected from a boy aged 5 to 17 in good health. The CDR3 runs from the conserved cysteine through the conserved F or W. Each record gives: V gene, D gene, clone size, CDR3 length, J gene, CDR3 protein, CDR3 DNA. A D gene is named only where the DNA matches it firmly. The size entry is marked missing in some rows and otherwise reads once, few, many or a size class.

V gene: TRBV30
D gene: TRBD1
clone size: -
CDR3 length: 13
J gene: TRBJ1-2
CDR3 protein: CAWKRGQGNGYTF
CDR3 DNA: TGTGCCTGGAAGAGGGGACAGGGGAATGGCTACACCTTC

V gene: TRBV6-2/TRBV6-3
D gene: TRBD1
clone size: -
CDR3 length: 13
J gene: TRBJ1-2
CDR3 protein: CASSYQGAYGYTF
CDR3 DNA: TGTGCCAGCAGTTACCAGGGGGCCTATGGCTACACCTTC

V gene: TRBV15
D gene: -
clone size: -
CDR3 length: 14
J gene: TRBJ2-5
CDR3 protein: CATSGRGVGETQYF
CDR3 DNA: TGTGCCACCAGCGGACGTGGAGTAGGGGAGACCCAGTACTTC

V gene: TRBV28
D gene: -
clone size: -
CDR3 length: 15
J gene: TRBJ1-4
CDR3 protein: CASRPRTGPYEKLFF
CDR3 DNA: TGTGCCAGCAGACCTCGGACGGGACCCTATGAAAAACTGTTTTTT

V gene: TRBV20-1
D gene: TRBD1
clone size: -
CDR3 length: 13
J gene: TRBJ1-1
CDR3 protein: CSADPQGAAEAFF
CDR3 DNA: TGCAGTGCTGATCCCCAGGGGGCGGCTGAAGCTTTCTTT

V gene: TRBV15
D gene: -
clone size: once
CDR3 length: 12
J gene: TRBJ2-7
CDR3 protein: CATSLGSYEQYF
CDR3 DNA: TGTGCCACCAGCCTGGGTTCCTACGAGCAGTACTTC

V gene: TRBV29-1
D gene: TRBD2
clone size: few
CDR3 length: 14
J gene: TRBJ2-7
CDR3 protein: CSVEAASGEYEQYF
CDR3 DNA: TGCAGCGTTGAGGCCGCTAGCGGGGAATACGAGCAGTACTTC

V gene: TRBV7-3
D gene: -
clone size: few
CDR3 length: 13
J gene: TRBJ2-5
CDR3 protein: CASSFGLLETQYF
CDR3 DNA: TGTGCCAGCAGCTTCGGACTACTAGAGACCCAGTACTTC

V gene: TRBV7-9
D gene: -
clone size: -
CDR3 length: 16
J gene: TRBJ2-5
CDR3 protein: CASSLGAQGPRETQYF
CDR3 DNA: TGTGCCAGCAGCTTAGGAGCACAGGGCCCTCGAGAGACCCAGTACTTC

V gene: TRBV11-3
D gene: -
clone size: -
CDR3 length: 15
J gene: TRBJ2-3
CDR3 protein: CASSLGLATTDTQYF
CDR3 DNA: TGTGCCAGCAGCTTAGGCCTAGCCACCACAGATACGCAGTATTTT

V gene: TRBV21-1
D gene: -
clone size: few
CDR3 length: 15
J gene: TRBJ2-3
CDR3 protein: CSHVNYRRPTDTQYF
CDR3 DNA: TGTTCTCATGTCAATTATCGGAGGCCCACAGATACGCAGTATTTT

V gene: TRBV5-6
D gene: -
clone size: -
CDR3 length: 15
J gene: TRBJ2-7
CDR3 protein: CASSLVGTTSYEQYF
CDR3 DNA: TGTGCCAGCAGCTTGGTCGGCACCACCTCCTACGAGCAGTACTTC

V gene: TRBV7-8
D gene: TRBD1
clone size: -
CDR3 length: 18
J gene: TRBJ2-7
CDR3 protein: CASSPRRGQGAFVYEQYF
CDR3 DNA: TGTGCCAGCAGCCCCCGGCGGGGACAGGGGGCTTTTGTGTACGAGCAGTACTTC

V gene: TRBV11-2
D gene: TRBD2
clone size: -
CDR3 length: 17
J gene: TRBJ2-7
CDR3 protein: CASSTYRGGWSSYEQYF
CDR3 DNA: TGTGCCAGCAGCACTTACCGGGGGGGGTGGAGCTCCTACGAGCAGTACTTC

V gene: TRBV29-1
D gene: -
clone size: -
CDR3 length: 12
J gene: TRBJ1-1
CDR3 protein: CSAEGLATEAFF
CDR3 DNA: TGCAGCGCGGAGGGCCTGGCCACTGAAGCTTTCTTT

V gene: TRBV12-3/TRBV12-4
D gene: -
clone size: -
CDR3 length: 16
J gene: TRBJ2-1
CDR3 protein: CASRSRRGNTYNEQFF
CDR3 DNA: TGTGCCAGCAGATCCCGACGGGGGAACACCTACAATGAGCAGTTCTTC

V gene: TRBV5-1
D gene: -
clone size: -
CDR3 length: 16
J gene: TRBJ2-1
CDR3 protein: CASSLGPRGSSNEQFF
CDR3 DNA: TGCGCCAGCAGCTTGGGGCCTAGGGGGAGCTCAAATGAGCAGTTCTTC

V gene: TRBV6-5
D gene: -
clone size: -
CDR3 length: 15
J gene: TRBJ1-3
CDR3 protein: CASSYSLLSGNTIYF
CDR3 DNA: TGTGCCAGCAGTTACTCGCTCCTCTCTGGAAACACCATATATTTT

V gene: TRBV12-5
D gene: -
clone size: few
CDR3 length: 14
J gene: TRBJ1-2
CDR3 protein: CASGLGRQNYGYTF
CDR3 DNA: TGTGCTAGTGGTTTGGGGAGACAGAACTATGGCTACACCTTC

V gene: TRBV5-1
D gene: -
clone size: many
CDR3 length: 15
J gene: TRBJ1-2
CDR3 protein: CASSLQGRANYGYTF
CDR3 DNA: TGCGCCAGCAGCTTGCAAGGGAGGGCGAACTATGGCTACACCTTC

V gene: TRBV20-1
D gene: -
clone size: -
CDR3 length: 18
J gene: TRBJ1-5
CDR3 protein: CSAPTTRTPGYSNQPQHF
CDR3 DNA: TGCAGTGCCCCTACGACGCGGACCCCTGGATATAGCAATCAGCCCCAGCATTTT

V gene: TRBV3-1
D gene: -
clone size: few
CDR3 length: 14
J gene: TRBJ2-5
CDR3 protein: CASSQSTRQETQYF
CDR3 DNA: TGTGCCAGCAGCCAGTCCACGCGCCAAGAGACCCAGTACTTC

V gene: TRBV10-2
D gene: -
clone size: -
CDR3 length: 13
J gene: TRBJ2-5
CDR3 protein: CASSAGNLETQYF
CDR3 DNA: TGCGCCAGCAGTGCTGGCAATTTGGAGACCCAGTACTTC

V gene: TRBV2
D gene: -
clone size: -
CDR3 length: 14
J gene: TRBJ1-4
CDR3 protein: CASSDRGRGEKLFF
CDR3 DNA: TGTGCCAGCAGTGATCGGGGTAGGGGAGAAAAACTGTTTTTT

V gene: TRBV29-1
D gene: -
clone size: few
CDR3 length: 13
J gene: TRBJ1-2
CDR3 protein: CSVDGPLNYGYTF
CDR3 DNA: TGCAGCGTTGATGGGCCTCTTAACTATGGCTACACCTTC

V gene: TRBV4-1
D gene: -
clone size: few
CDR3 length: 14
J gene: TRBJ1-2
CDR3 protein: CASNQAGTTRGYTF
CDR3 DNA: TGCGCCAGCAACCAAGCTGGGACTACAAGGGGCTACACCTTC

V gene: TRBV5-5
D gene: -
clone size: -
CDR3 length: 15
J gene: TRBJ2-3
CDR3 protein: CASSWRGRSTDTQYF
CDR3 DNA: TGTGCCAGCAGCTGGAGAGGCCGGTCCACAGATACGCAGTATTTT

V gene: TRBV20-1
D gene: -
clone size: -
CDR3 length: 15
J gene: TRBJ1-6
CDR3 protein: CSAGDLSSYNSPLHF
CDR3 DNA: TGCAGTGCTGGGGACCTAAGCTCCTATAATTCACCCCTCCACTTT

V gene: TRBV10-2
D gene: TRBD2
clone size: -
CDR3 length: 15
J gene: TRBJ2-3
CDR3 protein: CASKGLAGGPDTQYF
CDR3 DNA: TGCGCCAGCAAGGGACTAGCGGGGGGGCCAGATACGCAGTATTTT

V gene: TRBV11-2
D gene: -
clone size: -
CDR3 length: 14
J gene: TRBJ2-5
CDR3 protein: CASSLVFLAETQYF
CDR3 DNA: TGTGCCAGCAGCTTAGTTTTCCTAGCAGAGACCCAGTACTTC

V gene: TRBV7-9
D gene: -
clone size: -
CDR3 length: 14
J gene: TRBJ2-3
CDR3 protein: CASSFGSLADTQYF
CDR3 DNA: TGTGCCAGCAGCTTTGGTAGCCTCGCAGATACGCAGTATTTT

V gene: TRBV5-1
D gene: -
clone size: -
CDR3 length: 16
J gene: TRBJ1-4
CDR3 protein: CASSYTYGATNEKLFF
CDR3 DNA: TGCGCCAGCAGTTATACCTACGGTGCAACTAATGAAAAACTGTTTTTT

V gene: TRBV20-1
D gene: TRBD2
clone size: few
CDR3 length: 16
J gene: TRBJ2-5
CDR3 protein: CSARDNVAGSQETQYF
CDR3 DNA: TGCAGTGCTAGAGATAACGTAGCGGGGAGTCAAGAGACCCAGTACTTC

V gene: TRBV10-3
D gene: TRBD1
clone size: -
CDR3 length: 13
J gene: TRBJ2-1
CDR3 protein: CAIRTGNYNEQFF
CDR3 DNA: TGTGCCATCAGGACAGGGAACTACAATGAGCAGTTCTTC

V gene: TRBV29-1
D gene: -
clone size: few
CDR3 length: 15
J gene: TRBJ2-1
CDR3 protein: CSFSSPGGRRNEQFF
CDR3 DNA: TGCAGCTTCTCGAGTCCAGGTGGTCGGAGGAATGAGCAGTTCTTC

V gene: TRBV7-9
D gene: TRBD1
clone size: -
CDR3 length: 17
J gene: TRBJ2-7
CDR3 protein: CASSSAEGAMTLNEQYF
CDR3 DNA: TGTGCCAGCAGCTCGGCAGAGGGGGCCATGACTCTGAACGAGCAGTACTTC

V gene: TRBV7-2
D gene: TRBD1
clone size: few
CDR3 length: 12
J gene: TRBJ1-2
CDR3 protein: CASSRYRGGYTF
CDR3 DNA: TGTGCCAGCAGCCGATACAGGGGAGGGTACACCTTC

V gene: TRBV9
D gene: -
clone size: -
CDR3 length: 16
J gene: TRBJ1-3
CDR3 protein: CASSVGSPTSGNTIYF
CDR3 DNA: TGTGCCAGCAGCGTAGGGTCACCGACCTCTGGAAACACCATATATTTT

V gene: TRBV7-9
D gene: -
clone size: -
CDR3 length: 11
J gene: TRBJ1-2
CDR3 protein: CASSRDGGYTF
CDR3 DNA: TGTGCCAGCAGCAGAGATGGTGGCTACACCTTC

V gene: TRBV7-3
D gene: TRBD1
clone size: -
CDR3 length: 16
J gene: TRBJ2-2
CDR3 protein: CASSLRGQRITGELFF
CDR3 DNA: TGTGCCAGCAGCTTACGGGGACAGAGGATCACCGGGGAGCTGTTTTTT

V gene: TRBV7-9
D gene: -
clone size: -
CDR3 length: 16
J gene: TRBJ2-1
CDR3 protein: CASSLVGTLAYNEQFF
CDR3 DNA: TGTGCCAGCAGCTTAGTCGGGACACTTGCTTACAATGAGCAGTTCTTC

V gene: TRBV2
D gene: TRBD1
clone size: few
CDR3 length: 13
J gene: TRBJ2-1
CDR3 protein: CASRRDRADEQFF
CDR3 DNA: TGTGCCAGCAGGCGGGACAGGGCCGATGAGCAGTTCTTC

V gene: TRBV5-5
D gene: TRBD1
clone size: once
CDR3 length: 15
J gene: TRBJ2-6
CDR3 protein: CASSATGGGANVLTF
CDR3 DNA: TGTGCCAGCAGCGCAACAGGGGGTGGGGCCAACGTCCTGACTTTC

V gene: TRBV12-3/TRBV12-4
D gene: TRBD2
clone size: -
CDR3 length: 14
J gene: TRBJ2-7
CDR3 protein: CASSPASGSYEQYF
CDR3 DNA: TGTGCCAGCAGTCCGGCTAGCGGAAGCTACGAGCAGTACTTC

V gene: TRBV20-1
D gene: TRBD1
clone size: few
CDR3 length: 14
J gene: TRBJ2-5
CDR3 protein: CSALYRGQQETQYF
CDR3 DNA: TGCAGTGCGCTTTACAGGGGGCAACAAGAGACCCAGTACTTC

V gene: TRBV6-5
D gene: -
clone size: few
CDR3 length: 13
J gene: TRBJ2-3
CDR3 protein: CATSRGSTDTQYF
CDR3 DNA: TGTGCCACCTCGAGGGGGAGCACAGATACGCAGTATTTT

V gene: TRBV12-3/TRBV12-4
D gene: TRBD2
clone size: few
CDR3 length: 15
J gene: TRBJ2-1
CDR3 protein: CASRWGLAGGMEQFF
CDR3 DNA: TGTGCCAGCAGATGGGGACTAGCGGGGGGAATGGAGCAGTTCTTC

V gene: TRBV2
D gene: -
clone size: -
CDR3 length: 11
J gene: TRBJ1-1
CDR3 protein: CATGVGTEAFF
CDR3 DNA: TGTGCCACAGGGGTTGGGACTGAAGCTTTCTTT

V gene: TRBV7-2
D gene: TRBD1
clone size: -
CDR3 length: 12
J gene: TRBJ1-2
CDR3 protein: CASSETGDGYTF
CDR3 DNA: TGTGCCAGCAGCGAAACAGGGGATGGCTACACCTTC

V gene: TRBV7-9
D gene: -
clone size: -
CDR3 length: 12
J gene: TRBJ1-4
CDR3 protein: CASSLDPRKLFF
CDR3 DNA: TGTGCCAGCAGCTTAGACCCGAGGAAACTGTTTTTT

V gene: TRBV5-1
D gene: -
clone size: few
CDR3 length: 15
J gene: TRBJ1-5
CDR3 protein: CASSLGGYGNQPQHF
CDR3 DNA: TGCGCCAGCAGCTTGGGAGGGTATGGCAATCAGCCCCAGCATTTT

V gene: TRBV12-3/TRBV12-4
D gene: -
clone size: -
CDR3 length: 16
J gene: TRBJ2-3
CDR3 protein: CASSSSGGGQRDTQYF
CDR3 DNA: TGTGCCAGCAGTTCCTCAGGAGGGGGGCAAAGGGATACGCAGTATTTT